These 7 T cell receptor beta chains share one sample of origin, sequenced in a study of T-cell memory formation after mild COVID-19. MiXCR, run by TCRdb on the 5' RACE reads, gives a single entry per CDR3 protein. The table records some 180,000 distinct CDR3 sequences, 15% to 20% of them present only once. The sequencing sample was made of PBMCs or a T cell subset sorted from them (not recorded which). Receptor source: a man aged 18 to 30 who had mild COVID-19 (a few samples of this study predate the infection). Cell type and time point are not known.

The genes are TRBV29-1 and TRBJ1-5; no reliable D call. Trimming left V 4 bases short and J 3 bases short, with 7 bases between. The V gene's germline CDR1 is SQVTM and CDR2 ANQGSEA. This CDR3 comprises 12 residues. CDR3 DNA sequence: TGCAGCGTTGGGGCAGTCAATCAGCCCCAGCATTTT. Translating gives CSVGAVNQPQHF.

The chain links TRBV11-2 to TRBJ1-6; no reliable D call. Trimming took 5 bases from V and 4 from J, leaving 3 bases between them. This CDR3 region has 12 residues. CDR1 is SGHAT and CDR2 is FQNNGV in the germline V gene. The CDR3 spells CASSEYNSPLHF. The DNA for the CDR3 is TGTGCCAGCAGCGAGTATAATTCACCCCTCCACTTT.

The chain is built from TRBV11-2 and TRBJ2-1, with TRBD2 as a possible D gene (6 bases). The V gene's germline CDR1 is SGHAT and CDR2 FQNNGV. The CDR3 length is 14 residues. Deletions cut 5 bases from V and 4 bases from J, with 12 bases between. In DNA form, the CDR3 reads TGTGCCAGCAGCCACCTACGGGGGTACAATGAGCAGTTCTTC. It is translated as CASSHLRGYNEQFF.

Notes on this clonotype: The junction shows a germline mismatch at one end, possibly a read error. The gene calls are TRBV6-5 and TRBJ1-6, with 10 bases lining up with TRBD1. Germline V gene lookup returns CDR1 MNHEY and CDR2 SVGAGI. The CDR3 contains 14 residues. In DNA form, the CDR3 reads TGTGACAGCAGCCGGACAGGGGGAGATTCACCCCTCCACTTT. Residues: CDSSRTGGDSPLHF.

In this sample, this clonotype turned up a few times. The chain joins TRBV28 to TRBJ1-1; D is unresolved. Trimming stripped 1 base from V and 11 bases from J, with 11 bases between. Germline V gene lookup returns CDR1 MDHEN and CDR2 SYDVKM. This CDR3 is 12 amino acids long. CDR3 in DNA: TGTGCCAGCAGTTTATCCCTGGGTGGGGCTTTCTTT. Translation: CASSLSLGGAFF.

The chain joins TRBV10-3 to TRBJ2-7; D call uncertain. The CDR3 loop spans 14 amino acids. V lost 0 bases and J 2 bases, leaving 8 bases between the germline ends. Germline V gene data show CDR1 as ENHRY and CDR2 as SYGVKD. The CDR3 DNA follows: TGTGCCATCAGTGAGTCACGTCCAGCCTACGAGCAGTACTTC. This encodes CAISESRPAYEQYF.

V usage is TRBV19 and J usage is TRBJ2-2; 8 bases are a match to TRBD1. This CDR3 has 14 residues. The trim removed 5 bases at V and 7 bases at J, leaving 6 bases unmatched. Germline CDR1 is LNHDA and CDR2 is SQIVND (reference sequence). Here the CDR3 reads CASSPGQVLGELFF. The DNA for the CDR3 is TGTGCCAGTAGTCCGGGACAGGTCCTCGGGGAGCTGTTTTTT.